This T cell receptor (beta chain) was profiled in a study of T cell changes during pregnancy in multiple sclerosis. Profiled with immunoSEQ multiplex PCR; TCRdb holds only in-frame clones, not every one. The table records about 20,000 clones, approximately 93% of them present only once. The CDR3 consists of 13 residues. In germline, CDR1 is LNHDA, CDR2 SQIVND (reference sequence). Trimming cost V 8 bases and J 4 bases, with 13 bases left between them. This clonotype was obtained from a female donor in good health, enrolled as a control in a pregnancy study. The chain has TRBV19 and TRBJ2-3, with D perhaps TRBD1 (5 bases). The material was CD4+ T cells from peripheral blood mononuclear cells, obtained after pregnancy. The CDR3 DNA sequence: TGTGCCAGTGGAAGGGGTTTTTCAGATACGCAGTATTTT. As protein: CASGRGFSDTQYF.